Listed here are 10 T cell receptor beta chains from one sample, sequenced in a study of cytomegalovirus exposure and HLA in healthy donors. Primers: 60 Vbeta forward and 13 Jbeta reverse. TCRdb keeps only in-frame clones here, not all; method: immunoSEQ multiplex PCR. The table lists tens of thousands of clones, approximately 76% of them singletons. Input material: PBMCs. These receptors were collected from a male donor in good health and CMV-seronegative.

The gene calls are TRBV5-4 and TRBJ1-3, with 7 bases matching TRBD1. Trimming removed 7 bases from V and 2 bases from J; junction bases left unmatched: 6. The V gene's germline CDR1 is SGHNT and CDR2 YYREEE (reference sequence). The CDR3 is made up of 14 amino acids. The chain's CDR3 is CASAGGTAGNTIYF. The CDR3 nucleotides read TGTGCCAGCGCCGGCGGGACAGCTGGAAACACCATATATTTT.

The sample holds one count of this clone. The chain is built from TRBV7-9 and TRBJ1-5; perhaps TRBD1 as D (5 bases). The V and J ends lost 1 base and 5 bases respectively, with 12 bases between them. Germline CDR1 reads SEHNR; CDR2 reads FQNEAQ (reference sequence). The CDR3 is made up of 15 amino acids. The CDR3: CASSLGQLEHQPQHF. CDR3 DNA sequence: TGTGCCAGCAGCTTAGGACAGCTCGAACATCAGCCCCAGCATTTT.

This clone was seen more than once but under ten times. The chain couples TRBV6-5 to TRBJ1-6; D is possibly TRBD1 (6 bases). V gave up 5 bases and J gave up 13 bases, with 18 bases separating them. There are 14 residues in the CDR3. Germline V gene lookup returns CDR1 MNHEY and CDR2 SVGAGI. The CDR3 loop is CASSNWGGQNPLHF. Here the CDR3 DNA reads TGTGCCAGCAGTAACTGGGGGGGGCAGAATCCCCTCCACTTT.

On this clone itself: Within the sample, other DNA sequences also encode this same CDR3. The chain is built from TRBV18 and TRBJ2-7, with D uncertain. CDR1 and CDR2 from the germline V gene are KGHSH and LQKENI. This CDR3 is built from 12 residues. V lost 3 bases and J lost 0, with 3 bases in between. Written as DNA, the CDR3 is TGTGCCAGCTCACCCTCCTCCTACGAGCAGTACTTC. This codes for CASSPSSYEQYF.

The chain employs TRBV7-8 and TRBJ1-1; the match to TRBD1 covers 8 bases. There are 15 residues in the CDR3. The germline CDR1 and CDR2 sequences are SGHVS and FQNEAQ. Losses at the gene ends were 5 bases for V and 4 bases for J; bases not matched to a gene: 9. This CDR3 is CASSRQGARVTEAFF. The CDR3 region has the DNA TGTGCCAGCAGCAGGCAGGGGGCGCGGGTCACTGAAGCTTTCTTT.

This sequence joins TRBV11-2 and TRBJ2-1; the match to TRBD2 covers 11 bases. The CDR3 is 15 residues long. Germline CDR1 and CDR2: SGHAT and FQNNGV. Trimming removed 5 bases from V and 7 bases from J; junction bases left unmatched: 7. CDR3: CASSLSGGAQNEQFF. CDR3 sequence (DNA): TGTGCCAGCAGCCTTAGCGGGGGGGCCCAGAATGAGCAGTTCTTC.

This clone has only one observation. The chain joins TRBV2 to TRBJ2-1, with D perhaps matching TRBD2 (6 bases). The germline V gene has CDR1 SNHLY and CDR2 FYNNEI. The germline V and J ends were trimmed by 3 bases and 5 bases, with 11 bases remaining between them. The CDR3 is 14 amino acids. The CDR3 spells CASSDLRDHNEQFF. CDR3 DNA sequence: TGTGCCAGCAGTGATTTGCGGGATCACAATGAGCAGTTCTTC.

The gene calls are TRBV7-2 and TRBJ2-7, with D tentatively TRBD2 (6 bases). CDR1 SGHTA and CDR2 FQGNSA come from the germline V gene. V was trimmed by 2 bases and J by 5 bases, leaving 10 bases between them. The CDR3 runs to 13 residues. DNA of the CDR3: TGTGCCAGCAGCTTACCTCGGGGGAACGAGCAGTACTTC. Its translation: CASSLPRGNEQYF.

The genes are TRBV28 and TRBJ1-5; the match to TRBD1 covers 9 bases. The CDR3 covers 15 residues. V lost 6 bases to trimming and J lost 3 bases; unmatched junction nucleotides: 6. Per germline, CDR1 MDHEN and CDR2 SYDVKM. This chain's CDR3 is CASSSGTGTNQPQHF. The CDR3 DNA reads TGTGCCAGCAGCTCCGGGACAGGGACCAATCAGCCCCAGCATTTT.

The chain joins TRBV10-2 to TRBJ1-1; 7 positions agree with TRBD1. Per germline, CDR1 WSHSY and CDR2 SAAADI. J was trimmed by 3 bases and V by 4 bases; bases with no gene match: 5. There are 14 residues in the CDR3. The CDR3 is CASSGNRGDTEAFF. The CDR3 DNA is TGCGCCAGCAGTGGCAACAGGGGAGACACTGAAGCTTTCTTT.